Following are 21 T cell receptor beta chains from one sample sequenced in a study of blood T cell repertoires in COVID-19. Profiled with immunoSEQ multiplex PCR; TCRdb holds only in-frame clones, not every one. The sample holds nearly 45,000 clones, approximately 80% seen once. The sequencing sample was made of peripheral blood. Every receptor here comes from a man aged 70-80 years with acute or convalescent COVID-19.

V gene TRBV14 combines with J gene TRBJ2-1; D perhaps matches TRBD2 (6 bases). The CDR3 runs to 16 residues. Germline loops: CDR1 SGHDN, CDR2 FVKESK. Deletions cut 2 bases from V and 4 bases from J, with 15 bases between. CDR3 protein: CASSQSRGLNYNEQFF. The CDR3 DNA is TGTGCCAGCAGCCAAAGTAGAGGACTAAATTACAATGAGCAGTTCTTC.

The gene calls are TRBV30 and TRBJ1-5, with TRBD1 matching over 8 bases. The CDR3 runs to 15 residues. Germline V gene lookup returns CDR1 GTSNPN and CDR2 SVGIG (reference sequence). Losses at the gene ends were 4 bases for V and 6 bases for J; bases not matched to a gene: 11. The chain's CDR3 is CAWIRTGYWFQPQHF. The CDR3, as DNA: TGTGCCTGGATTAGGACAGGGTATTGGTTTCAGCCCCAGCATTTT.

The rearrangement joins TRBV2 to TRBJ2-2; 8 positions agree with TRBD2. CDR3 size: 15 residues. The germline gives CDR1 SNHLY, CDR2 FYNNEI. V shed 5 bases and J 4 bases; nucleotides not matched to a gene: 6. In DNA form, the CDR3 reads TGTGCCAGCAGTAAAGTGAGCGGGGGCACCGGGGAGCTGTTTTTT. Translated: CASSKVSGGTGELFF.

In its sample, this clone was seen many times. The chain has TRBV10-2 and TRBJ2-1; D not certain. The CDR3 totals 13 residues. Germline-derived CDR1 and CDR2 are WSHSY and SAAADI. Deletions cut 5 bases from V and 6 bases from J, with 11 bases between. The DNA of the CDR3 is TGCGCCAGCAGTCTTGTCCCGGGCAATGAGCAGTTCTTC. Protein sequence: CASSLVPGNEQFF.

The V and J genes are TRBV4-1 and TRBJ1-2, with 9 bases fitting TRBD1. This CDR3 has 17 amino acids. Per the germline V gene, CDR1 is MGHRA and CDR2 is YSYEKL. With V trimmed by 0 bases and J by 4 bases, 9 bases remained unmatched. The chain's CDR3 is CASSQDFTGTGLYGYTF. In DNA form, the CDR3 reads TGCGCCAGCAGCCAAGATTTTACCGGGACAGGGCTCTATGGCTACACCTTC.

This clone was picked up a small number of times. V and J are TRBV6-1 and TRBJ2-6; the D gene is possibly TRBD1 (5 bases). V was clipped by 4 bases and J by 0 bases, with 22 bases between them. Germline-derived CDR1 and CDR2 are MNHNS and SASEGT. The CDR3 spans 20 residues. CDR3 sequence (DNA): TGTGCCAGCAGTGGAACCAGATTTGGCAGGGCCTCCTCTGGGGCCAACGTCCTGACTTTC. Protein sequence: CASSGTRFGRASSGANVLTF.

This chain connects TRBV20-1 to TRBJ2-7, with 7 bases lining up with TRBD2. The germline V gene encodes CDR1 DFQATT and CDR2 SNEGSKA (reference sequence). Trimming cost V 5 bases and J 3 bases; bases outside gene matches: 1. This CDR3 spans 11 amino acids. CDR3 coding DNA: TGCAGTGCTGGGACTAACTACGAGCAGTACTTC. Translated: CSAGTNYEQYF.

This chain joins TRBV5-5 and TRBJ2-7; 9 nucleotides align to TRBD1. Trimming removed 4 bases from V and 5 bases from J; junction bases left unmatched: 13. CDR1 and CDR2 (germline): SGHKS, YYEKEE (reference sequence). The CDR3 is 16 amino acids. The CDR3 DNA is TGTGCCAGCAGCCCATTCACCGGACAGGGGTTCAACGAGCAGTACTTC. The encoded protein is CASSPFTGQGFNEQYF.

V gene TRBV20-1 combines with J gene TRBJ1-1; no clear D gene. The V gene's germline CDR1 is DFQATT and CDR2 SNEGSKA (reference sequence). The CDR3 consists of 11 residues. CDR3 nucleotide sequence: TGCAGGCCTCGGGGTTTCACTGAAGCTTTCTTT. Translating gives CRPRGFTEAFF.

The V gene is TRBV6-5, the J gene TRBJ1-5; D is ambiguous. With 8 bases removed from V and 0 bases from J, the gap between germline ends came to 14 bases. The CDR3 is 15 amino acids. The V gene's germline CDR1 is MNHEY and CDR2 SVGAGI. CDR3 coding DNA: TGTGCCAGCCGTAAAAGGGAGGATAGCAATCAGCCCCAGCATTTT. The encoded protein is CASRKREDSNQPQHF.

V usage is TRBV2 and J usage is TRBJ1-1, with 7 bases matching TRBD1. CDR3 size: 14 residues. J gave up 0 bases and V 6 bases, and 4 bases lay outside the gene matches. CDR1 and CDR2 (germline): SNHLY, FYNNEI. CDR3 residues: CASRTGRMNTEAFF. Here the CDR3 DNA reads TGTGCCAGCAGGACAGGGAGGATGAACACTGAAGCTTTCTTT.

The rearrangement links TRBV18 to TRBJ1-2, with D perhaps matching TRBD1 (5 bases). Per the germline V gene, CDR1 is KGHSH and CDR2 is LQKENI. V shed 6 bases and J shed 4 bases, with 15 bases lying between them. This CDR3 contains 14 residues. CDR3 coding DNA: TGTGCCAGCTCCCCCCGGCAGGGAATCTATGGCTACACCTTC. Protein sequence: CASSPRQGIYGYTF.

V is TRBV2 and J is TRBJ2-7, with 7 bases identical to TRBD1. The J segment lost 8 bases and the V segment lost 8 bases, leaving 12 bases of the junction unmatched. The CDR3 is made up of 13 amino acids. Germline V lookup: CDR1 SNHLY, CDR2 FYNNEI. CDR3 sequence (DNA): TGTGCCAGCCCGAAAGGGACAGACTTGCAGCAGTACTTC. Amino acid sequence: CASPKGTDLQQYF.

The CDR3 sequence: CASSLSTGGHNGYTF. The CDR3 DNA reads TGTGCCAGCAGTTTATCAACAGGGGGTCATAATGGCTACACCTTC. The gene calls are TRBV28 and TRBJ1-2; TRBD1 agrees at 8 bases. The CDR3 has 15 residues. V lost 1 base, J lost 6 bases, and 7 bases stayed unmatched. Germline V gene data show CDR1 as MDHEN and CDR2 as SYDVKM.

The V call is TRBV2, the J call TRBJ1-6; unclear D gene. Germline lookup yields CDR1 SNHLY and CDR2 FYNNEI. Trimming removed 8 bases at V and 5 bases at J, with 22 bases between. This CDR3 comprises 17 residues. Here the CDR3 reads CASQFSAGRTNNSPLHF. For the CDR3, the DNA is TGTGCCAGCCAATTCTCCGCGGGGAGGACCAATAATTCACCCCTCCACTTT. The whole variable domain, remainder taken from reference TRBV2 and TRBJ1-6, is EPEVTQTPSHQVTQMGQEVILRCVPISNHLYFYWYRQILGQKVEFLVSFYNNEISEKSEIFDDQFSVERPDGSNFTLKIRSTKLEDSAMYFCASQFSAGRTNNSPLHFGNGTRLTVT.

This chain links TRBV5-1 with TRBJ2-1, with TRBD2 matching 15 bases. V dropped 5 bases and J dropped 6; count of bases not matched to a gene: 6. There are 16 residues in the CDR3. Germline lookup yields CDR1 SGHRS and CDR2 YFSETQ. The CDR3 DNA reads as TGCGCCAGCAGGGTTGGACTAGCGGGGGGGATCAATGAGCAGTTCTTC. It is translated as CASRVGLAGGINEQFF.

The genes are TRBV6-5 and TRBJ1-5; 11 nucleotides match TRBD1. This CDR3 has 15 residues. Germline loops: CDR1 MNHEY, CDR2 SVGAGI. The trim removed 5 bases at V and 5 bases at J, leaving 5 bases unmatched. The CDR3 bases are TGTGCCAGCAGTCCCCGGGACAGGGGGGATCAGCCCCAGCATTTT. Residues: CASSPRDRGDQPQHF.

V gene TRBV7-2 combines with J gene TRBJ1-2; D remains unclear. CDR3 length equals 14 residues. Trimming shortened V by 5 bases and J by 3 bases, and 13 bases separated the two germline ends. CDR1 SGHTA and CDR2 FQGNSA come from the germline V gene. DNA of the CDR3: TGTGCCAGCAGCCGCCAACGGGGAGACTATGGCTACACCTTC. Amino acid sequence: CASSRQRGDYGYTF.

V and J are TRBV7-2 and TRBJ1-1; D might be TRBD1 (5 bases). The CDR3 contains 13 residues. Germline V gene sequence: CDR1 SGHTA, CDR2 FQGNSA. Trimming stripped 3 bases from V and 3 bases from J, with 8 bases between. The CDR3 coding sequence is TGTGCCAGCAGCTTGACCAGGGACACTGAAGCTTTCTTT. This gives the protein CASSLTRDTEAFF.

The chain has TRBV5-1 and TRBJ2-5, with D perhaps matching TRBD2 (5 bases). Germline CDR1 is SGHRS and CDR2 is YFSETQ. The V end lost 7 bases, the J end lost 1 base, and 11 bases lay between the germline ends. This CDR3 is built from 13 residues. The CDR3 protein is CASSTGIQETQYF. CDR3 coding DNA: TGCGCCAGCTCCACGGGAATCCAAGAGACCCAGTACTTC.

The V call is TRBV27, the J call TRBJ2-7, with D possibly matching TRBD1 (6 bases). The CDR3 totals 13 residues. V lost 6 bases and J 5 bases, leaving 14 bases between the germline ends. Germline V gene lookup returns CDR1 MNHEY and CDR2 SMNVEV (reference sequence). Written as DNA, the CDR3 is TGTGCCAGCAGACCCGCGGACAGAAACGAGCAGTACTTC. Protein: CASRPADRNEQYF.